This T cell receptor beta chain was found in a study of shared clonotypes between healthy human individuals. General study findings and limits: Read depth was anticipated to influence clonotype sharing among donors.

About this clone itself: Its antigen is unidentified.

Only in-frame clones appear in the TCRdb table, and some are missing; sequencing was by immunoSEQ multiplex PCR. There are under 2,500,000 clones in the sample; approximately 94% occur only once, and roughly 0.13% lies in the top ten. The CDR3 totals 14 residues. The germline V gene has CDR1 MGHDK and CDR2 SYGVNS. Trimming at V came to 4 bases and at J to 6 bases, leaving 4 bases not matched to a gene. The specimen sequenced was naive CD4+ T cells sorted from blood. The subset is: CD45RA+ positively selected. The V call is TRBV25-1, the J call TRBJ1-5, with 9 bases aligning to TRBD1. This TCR derives from a man younger than 35 in good health. CDR3 nucleotides: TGTGCCAGCAGTGGACAGGGGGGGGTTCAGCCCCAGCATTTT. Its protein product is CASSGQGGVQPQHF.